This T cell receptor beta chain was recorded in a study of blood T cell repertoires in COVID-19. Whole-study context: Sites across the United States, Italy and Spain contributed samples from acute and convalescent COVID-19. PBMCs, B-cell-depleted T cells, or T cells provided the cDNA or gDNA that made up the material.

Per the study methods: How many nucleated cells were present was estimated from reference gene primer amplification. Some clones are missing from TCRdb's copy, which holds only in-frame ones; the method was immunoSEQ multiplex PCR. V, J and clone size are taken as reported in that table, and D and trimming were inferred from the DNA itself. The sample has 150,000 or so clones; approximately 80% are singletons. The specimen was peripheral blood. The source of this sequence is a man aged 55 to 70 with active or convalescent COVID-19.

The CDR3 loop reads CASSADRADTQYF. CDR3 DNA sequence: TGTGCCAGCAGCGCCGACAGGGCAGATACGCAGTATTTT. The chain uses TRBV7-7 and TRBJ2-3, with 7 bases fitting TRBD1. Germline V lookup: CDR1 SSHAT, CDR2 FNYEAQ (reference sequence). The CDR3 spans 13 residues. The ends lost 5 bases at V and 4 bases at J; junction bases unmatched: 3.